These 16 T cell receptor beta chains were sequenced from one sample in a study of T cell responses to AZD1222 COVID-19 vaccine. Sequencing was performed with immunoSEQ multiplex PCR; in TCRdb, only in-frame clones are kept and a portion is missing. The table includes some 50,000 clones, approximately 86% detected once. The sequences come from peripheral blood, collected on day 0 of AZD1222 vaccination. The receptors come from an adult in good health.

CDR3 loop: CAWSVKGAWTEAFF. The CDR3 DNA follows: TGTGCCTGGAGTGTTAAGGGGGCTTGGACTGAAGCTTTCTTT. This chain connects TRBV30 to TRBJ1-1; 7 nucleotides align to TRBD1. This CDR3 has 14 amino acids. Trimming at V came to 0 bases and at J to 5 bases, leaving 6 bases not matched to a gene. The V gene's germline CDR1 is GTSNPN and CDR2 SVGIG (reference sequence).

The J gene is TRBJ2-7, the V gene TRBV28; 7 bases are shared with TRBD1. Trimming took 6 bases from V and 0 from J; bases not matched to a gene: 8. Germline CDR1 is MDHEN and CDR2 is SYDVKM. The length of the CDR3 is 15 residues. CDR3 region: CASSPGTESSYEQYF. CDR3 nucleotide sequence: TGTGCCAGCAGCCCCGGGACAGAAAGCTCCTACGAGCAGTACTTC.

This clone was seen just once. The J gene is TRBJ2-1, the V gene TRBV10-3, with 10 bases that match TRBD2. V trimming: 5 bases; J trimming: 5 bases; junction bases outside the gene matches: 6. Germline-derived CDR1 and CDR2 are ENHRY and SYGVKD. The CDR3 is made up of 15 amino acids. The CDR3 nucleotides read TGTGCCATCAGTATTCGGCTAGCGGGAGACAATGAGCAGTTCTTC. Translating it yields CAISIRLAGDNEQFF.

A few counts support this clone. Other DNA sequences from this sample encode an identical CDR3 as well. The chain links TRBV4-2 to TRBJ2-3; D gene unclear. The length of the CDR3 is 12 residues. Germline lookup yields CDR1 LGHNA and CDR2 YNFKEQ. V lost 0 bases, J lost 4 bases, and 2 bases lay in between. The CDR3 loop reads CASSQEADTQYF. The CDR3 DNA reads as TGTGCCAGCAGCCAAGAGGCAGATACGCAGTATTTT.

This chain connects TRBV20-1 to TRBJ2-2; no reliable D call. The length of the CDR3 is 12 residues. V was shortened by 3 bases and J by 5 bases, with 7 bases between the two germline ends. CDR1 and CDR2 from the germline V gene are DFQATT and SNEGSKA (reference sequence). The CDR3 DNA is TGCAGTGCTAGTATAGCAACCGGGGAGCTGTTTTTT. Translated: CSASIATGELFF.

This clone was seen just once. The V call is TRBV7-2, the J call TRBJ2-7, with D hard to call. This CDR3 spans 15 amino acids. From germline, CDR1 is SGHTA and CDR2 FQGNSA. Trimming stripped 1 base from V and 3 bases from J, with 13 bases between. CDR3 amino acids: CASSLDRAVVYEQYF. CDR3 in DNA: TGTGCCAGCAGCTTAGATCGGGCAGTAGTCTACGAGCAGTACTTC.

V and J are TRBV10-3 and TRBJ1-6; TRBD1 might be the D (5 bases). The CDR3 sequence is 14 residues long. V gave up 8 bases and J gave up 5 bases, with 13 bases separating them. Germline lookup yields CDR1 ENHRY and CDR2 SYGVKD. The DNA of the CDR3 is TGTGCCATCGGTGTGGCACAGGATAATTCACCCCTCCACTTT. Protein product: CAIGVAQDNSPLHF.

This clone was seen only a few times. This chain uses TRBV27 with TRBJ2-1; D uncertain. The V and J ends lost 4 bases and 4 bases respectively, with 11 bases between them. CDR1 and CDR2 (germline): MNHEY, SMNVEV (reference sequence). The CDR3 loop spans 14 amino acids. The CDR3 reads CASSYYYGYNEQFF. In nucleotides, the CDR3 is TGTGCCAGCAGTTACTATTACGGATACAATGAGCAGTTCTTC.

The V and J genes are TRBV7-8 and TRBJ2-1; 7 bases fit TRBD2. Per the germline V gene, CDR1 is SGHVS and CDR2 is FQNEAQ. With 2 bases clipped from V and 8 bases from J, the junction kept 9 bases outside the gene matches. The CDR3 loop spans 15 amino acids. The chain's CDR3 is CASSLQPGGGDEQFF. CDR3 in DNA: TGTGCCAGCAGCTTACAGCCGGGGGGAGGGGATGAGCAGTTCTTC.

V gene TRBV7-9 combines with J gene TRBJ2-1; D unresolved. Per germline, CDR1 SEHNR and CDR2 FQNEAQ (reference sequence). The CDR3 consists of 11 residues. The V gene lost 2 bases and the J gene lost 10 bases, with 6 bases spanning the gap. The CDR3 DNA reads TGTGCCAGCAGCTTAAATCAGGAGCAGTTCTTC. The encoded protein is CASSLNQEQFF.

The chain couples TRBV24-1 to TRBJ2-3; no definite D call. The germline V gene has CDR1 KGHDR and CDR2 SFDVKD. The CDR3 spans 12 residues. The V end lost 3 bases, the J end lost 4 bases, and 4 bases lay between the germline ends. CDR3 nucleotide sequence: TGTGCCACCAGTGATGTCTCAGATACGCAGTATTTT. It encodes CATSDVSDTQYF.

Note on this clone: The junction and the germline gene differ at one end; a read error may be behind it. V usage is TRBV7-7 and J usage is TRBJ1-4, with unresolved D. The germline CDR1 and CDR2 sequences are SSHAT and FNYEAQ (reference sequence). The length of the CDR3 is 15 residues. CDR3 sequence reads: CASSLGSGDNEKLFF. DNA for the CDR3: TGTGCTAGCAGCTTAGGGTCGGGAGATAATGAAAAACTGTTTTTT.

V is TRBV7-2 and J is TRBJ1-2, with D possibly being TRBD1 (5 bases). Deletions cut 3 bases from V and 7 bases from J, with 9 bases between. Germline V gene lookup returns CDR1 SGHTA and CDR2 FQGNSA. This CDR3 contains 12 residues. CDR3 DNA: TGTGCCAGCAGCTTTACCCAGGGTGGCTACACCTTC. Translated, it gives CASSFTQGGYTF.

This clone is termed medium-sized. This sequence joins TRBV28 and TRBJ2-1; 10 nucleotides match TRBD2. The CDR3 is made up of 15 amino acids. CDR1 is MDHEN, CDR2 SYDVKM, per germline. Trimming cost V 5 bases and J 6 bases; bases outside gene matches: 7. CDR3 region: CASSLGTSEGNEQFF. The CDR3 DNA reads TGTGCCAGCAGTCTCGGGACTAGCGAAGGCAATGAGCAGTTCTTC.

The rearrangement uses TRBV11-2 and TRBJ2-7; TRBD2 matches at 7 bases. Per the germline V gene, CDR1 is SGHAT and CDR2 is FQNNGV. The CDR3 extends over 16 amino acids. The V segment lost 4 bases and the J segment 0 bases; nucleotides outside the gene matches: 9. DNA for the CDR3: TGTGCCAGCAGCTCGTCTAGCGGATCTCTCTCCTACGAGCAGTACTTC. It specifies CASSSSSGSLSYEQYF.

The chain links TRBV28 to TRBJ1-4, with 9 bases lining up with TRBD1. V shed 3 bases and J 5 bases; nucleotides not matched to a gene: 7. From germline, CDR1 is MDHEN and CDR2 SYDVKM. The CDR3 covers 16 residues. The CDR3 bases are TGTGCCAGCAGTTTCTTTCTCGACAGGGGGAATGAAAAACTGTTTTTT. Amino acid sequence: CASSFFLDRGNEKLFF.